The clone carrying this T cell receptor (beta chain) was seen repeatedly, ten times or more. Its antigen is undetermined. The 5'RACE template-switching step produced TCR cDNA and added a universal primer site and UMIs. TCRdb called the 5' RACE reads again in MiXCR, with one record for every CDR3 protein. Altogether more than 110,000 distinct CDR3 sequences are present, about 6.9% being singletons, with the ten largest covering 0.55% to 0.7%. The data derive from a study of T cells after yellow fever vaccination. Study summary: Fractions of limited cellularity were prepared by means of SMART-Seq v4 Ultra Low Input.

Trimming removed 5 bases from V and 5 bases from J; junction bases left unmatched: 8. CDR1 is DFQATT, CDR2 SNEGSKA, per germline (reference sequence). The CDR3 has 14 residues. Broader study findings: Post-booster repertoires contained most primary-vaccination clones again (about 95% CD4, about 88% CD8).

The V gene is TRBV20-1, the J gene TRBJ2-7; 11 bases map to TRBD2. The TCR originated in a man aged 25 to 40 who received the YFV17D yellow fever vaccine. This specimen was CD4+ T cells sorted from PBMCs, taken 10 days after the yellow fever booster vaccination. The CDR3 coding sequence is TGCAGTGCTGCCCAGACTAGCGGGGTCCACGAGCAGTACTTC. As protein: CSAAQTSGVHEQYF.